The 30 T cell receptor beta chains presented below share a single source sample, sequenced in a study of human T cells and chemical hapten exposure. Time point here: patch test 1, 2 weeks after DPC sensitization. Specified treatment: therapeutic diphenylcyclopropenone sensitization with weekly scalp DPC. TCRdb re-analysed the RACE reads in MiXCR, keeping a single row per CDR3 protein. The table shows approximately 100,000 distinct CDR3 sequences, with 9.5% to 11% occurring only once. Sequenced material: whole blood, taken in connection with sensitization to the hapten diphenylcyclopropenone (DPC). Receptor source: a woman between 40 and 55 years old with alopecia areata. Some clones in this sample may be carry-over from other donors' samples.

This clonotype has a handful of counts. This chain uses TRBV6-2 or TRBV6-3 with TRBJ2-7, with 11 positions matching TRBD1. The CDR3 covers 15 residues. Germline CDR1 reads MNHEY; CDR2 reads SVGEGT. J was trimmed by 6 bases and V by 6 bases; bases with no gene match: 10. Here the CDR3 reads CASSLPGQGVFEQYF. The CDR3 region has the DNA TGTGCCAGCAGCCTCCCGGGACAGGGGGTCTTCGAGCAGTACTTC.

This clonotype was counted at least ten times. V and J are TRBV11-2 and TRBJ2-2, with D unclear. Germline loops: CDR1 SGHAT, CDR2 FQNNGV. V lost 2 bases and J 4 bases, leaving 8 bases between the germline ends. This CDR3 is 14 amino acids long. CDR3 loop: CASSLRAVTGELFF. CDR3 in DNA: TGTGCCAGCAGCTTACGGGCCGTCACCGGGGAGCTGTTTTTT.

This chain connects TRBV29-1 to TRBJ2-5; 9 bases are shared with TRBD1. The CDR3 length is 14 residues. CDR1 is SQVTM and CDR2 is ANQGSEA in the germline V gene. Trimming took 6 bases from V and 1 from J; bases not matched to a gene: 6. DNA for the CDR3: TGCAGCGTGGGCGGGACAGGGACCCAAGAGACCCAGTACTTC. Translated: CSVGGTGTQETQYF.

The V gene is TRBV14, the J gene TRBJ2-3; no firm D call. Germline V lookup: CDR1 SGHDN, CDR2 FVKESK. The CDR3 is 13 residues long. The germline V and J ends were trimmed by 0 bases and 10 bases, with 11 bases remaining between them. CDR3 loop: CASSQEARMAQYF. The CDR3 region has the DNA TGTGCCAGCAGCCAAGAAGCCAGGATGGCGCAGTATTTT. Drawing the rest from reference TRBV14 and TRBJ2-3, the complete variable domain is EAGVTQFPSHSVIEKGQTVTLRCDPISGHDNLYWYRRVMGKEIKFLLHFVKESKQDESGMPNNRFLAERTGGTYSTLKVQPAELEDSGVYFCASSQEARMAQYFGPGTRLTVL.

This clonotype appeared many times. The J gene is TRBJ2-3, the V gene TRBV7-2; TRBD2 might be the D (6 bases). This CDR3 region has 14 residues. The V end lost 3 bases, the J end lost 1 base, and 8 bases lay between the germline ends. In germline, CDR1 is SGHTA, CDR2 FQGNSA. CDR3 DNA sequence: TGTGCCAGCAGCTTGACTAGAGGCACAGATACGCAGTATTTT. This encodes CASSLTRGTDTQYF.

This clonotype was seen a few times. The V gene is TRBV25-1, the J gene TRBJ2-1; perhaps TRBD1 as D (6 bases). Germline values: CDR1 MGHDK, CDR2 SYGVNS. V lost 2 bases and J lost 3, with 17 bases in between. The length of the CDR3 is 17 residues. The CDR3 sequence: CASSELYVRQDYNEQFF. The CDR3 DNA sequence: TGTGCCAGCAGTGAACTATATGTGAGACAGGACTACAATGAGCAGTTCTTC.

This clonotype has at least ten counts. This chain uses TRBV6-5 with TRBJ1-5, with a tentative D call TRBD1 (6 bases). The CDR3 spans 16 residues. Germline CDR1 reads MNHEY; CDR2 reads SVGAGI. V was pared by 6 bases and J by 3 bases, with 18 bases between. The CDR3 DNA sequence: TGTGCCAGCAGGTCTGCCGAGACAGGTGCCAATCAGCCCCAGCATTTT. Amino acids: CASRSAETGANQPQHF.

This clonotype was detected ten times or more. V usage is TRBV29-1 and J usage is TRBJ2-5; no clear D. Germline-derived CDR1 and CDR2 are SQVTM and ANQGSEA. CDR3 length: 11 amino acids. V shed 7 bases and J shed 5 bases, with 11 bases lying between them. CDR3 sequence reads: CSAGSDETQYF. CDR3 DNA: TGCAGCGCCGGATCTGACGAGACCCAGTACTTC. The variable domain in full, with the rest retrieved from reference TRBV29-1 and TRBJ2-5, is SAVISQKPSRDICQRGTSLTIQCQVDSQVTMMFWYRQQPGQSLTLIATANQGSEATYESGFVIDKFPISRPNLTFSTLTVSNMSPEDSSIYLCSAGSDETQYFGPGTRLLVL.

This clonotype showed up just a few times. The chain combines TRBV7-2 with TRBJ2-7, with TRBD2 as a possible D gene (6 bases). The germline gives CDR1 SGHTA, CDR2 FQGNSA. The CDR3 length is 13 residues. V was pared by 5 bases and J by 3 bases, with 11 bases between. CDR3 nucleotide sequence: TGTGCCAGCAGCCCTACTAGCAGCTACGAGCAGTACTTC. Translated: CASSPTSSYEQYF.

This clonotype came up a few times. The chain combines TRBV6-2 or TRBV6-3 with TRBJ1-5; possible D gene TRBD1, 6 bases. Germline V lookup: CDR1 MNHEY, CDR2 SVGEGT. CDR3 length equals 13 residues. V lost 0 bases and J 9 bases, leaving 9 bases between the germline ends. The CDR3: CASSYSGDTPQHF. CDR3 in DNA: TGTGCCAGCAGTTACTCGGGGGACACGCCCCAGCATTTT.

This clonotype was seen a few times. This sequence joins TRBV5-4 and TRBJ1-1, with D possibly TRBD1 on 6 matching bases. V dropped 2 bases and J dropped 4 bases, with 12 bases sitting between them. Germline CDR1 reads SGHNT; CDR2 reads YYREEE (reference sequence). The CDR3 spans 14 residues. The CDR3 is CASSFDTGPTEAFF. The CDR3 nucleotides are TGTGCCAGCAGCTTCGATACAGGGCCCACTGAAGCTTTCTTT.

The V and J genes are TRBV27 and TRBJ2-2; the match to TRBD1 covers 8 bases. V lost 6 bases to trimming and J lost 2 bases; unmatched junction nucleotides: 5. The CDR3 has 15 amino acids. Germline V CDR1 and CDR2: MNHEY, SMNVEV (reference sequence). The CDR3 DNA reads TGTGCCAGCAGGATGACAGGGGACAACACCGGGGAGCTGTTTTTT. Translating gives CASRMTGDNTGELFF.

This clonotype was recorded many times. V gene TRBV4-1 combines with J gene TRBJ2-1; 8 bases agree with TRBD2. J was trimmed by 4 bases and V by 0 bases; bases with no gene match: 17. Germline-derived CDR1 and CDR2 are MGHRA and YSYEKL. The CDR3 length is 20 residues. CDR3 sequence reads: CASSQDPPGGPGGGYNEQFF. The CDR3 nucleotides are TGCGCCAGCAGCCAAGATCCTCCGGGAGGACCCGGGGGGGGGTACAATGAGCAGTTCTTC.

The rearrangement joins TRBV6-2 or TRBV6-3 to TRBJ2-3, with 10 bases matching TRBD2. After removal of 4 bases from V and 7 bases from J, the junction contained 8 bases not matched to a gene. CDR1 is MNHEY and CDR2 is SVGEGT in the germline V gene. This CDR3 is 15 amino acids long. The CDR3 nucleotides are TGTGCCAGCAGTTCGTGGACTAGCGGACTAAATACGCAGTATTTT. It codes for CASSSWTSGLNTQYF.

The chain couples TRBV29-1 to TRBJ2-7; D is uncertain. Germline CDR1 reads SQVTM; CDR2 reads ANQGSEA. The ends were cut back, 1 base at V and 3 bases at J, with 13 bases in the middle. This CDR3 has 14 amino acids. The CDR3 here is CSVEAPGRSYEQYF. CDR3 in DNA: TGCAGCGTTGAAGCCCCCGGGCGGAGCTACGAGCAGTACTTC.

Ten or more counts support this clonotype. The chain combines TRBV6-1 with TRBJ2-7, with a weak D call TRBD1 (5 bases). Germline V gene sequence: CDR1 MNHNS, CDR2 SASEGT. Trimming took 6 bases from V and 4 from J, leaving 10 bases between them. The CDR3 is 12 residues long. CDR3 nucleotide sequence: TGTGCCAGCAGCAGGGATGGTTACGAGCAGTACTTC. This codes for CASSRDGYEQYF.

This clonotype was picked up a small number of times. CDR3 DNA: TGTGCCATCAGTGAGTACAGGGACAATGAGCAGTTCTTC. This encodes CAISEYRDNEQFF. The chain couples TRBV10-3 to TRBJ2-1; perhaps TRBD1 as D (6 bases). CDR1 and CDR2 from the germline V gene are ENHRY and SYGVKD. The V and J ends lost 1 base and 5 bases respectively, with 6 bases between them. The CDR3 runs to 13 residues.

As concerns this clonotype: A much larger clone lies a single base off, so this may be a read error. The CDR3 loop reads CSVDAGMGSDNEQFF. CDR3 in DNA: TGCAGCGTTGATGCAGGGATGGGCTCCGACAATGAGCAGTTCTTC. The chain recombines TRBV29-1 with TRBJ2-1; a weak D match, TRBD1 (5 bases). CDR1 is SQVTM and CDR2 is ANQGSEA in the germline V gene. The CDR3 runs to 15 residues.

The sample holds many counts of this clonotype. V and J are TRBV20-1 and TRBJ2-7; TRBD1 or TRBD2 may be the D gene (5 bases each). CDR1 is DFQATT, CDR2 SNEGSKA, per germline (reference sequence). The CDR3 contains 13 residues. The V and J ends lost 5 bases and 4 bases respectively, with 15 bases between them. DNA for the CDR3: TGCAGTGCTGGTCCCGGGACCTTTTACGAGCAGTACTTC. It encodes CSAGPGTFYEQYF.

This clonotype was recorded many times. The chain couples TRBV18 to TRBJ1-4; D is uncertain. V dropped 2 bases and J dropped 8 bases, with 9 bases sitting between them. CDR3 length: 13 amino acids. Germline values: CDR1 KGHSH, CDR2 LQKENI. The CDR3 protein is CASSPGVDEKLFF. CDR3 DNA: TGTGCCAGCTCACCAGGGGTTGACGAAAAACTGTTTTTT.

This clonotype was counted between two and nine times. The rearrangement links TRBV29-1 to TRBJ2-7; D remains ambiguous. Trimming removed 2 bases from V and 6 bases from J, with 17 bases in between. The length of the CDR3 is 14 residues. Looked up from germline, CDR1 is SQVTM and CDR2 is ANQGSEA. The CDR3 loop reads CSVEMGGTVAEQYF. The CDR3 DNA sequence: TGCAGCGTTGAAATGGGTGGTACAGTGGCCGAGCAGTACTTC.

This clonotype has just a few counts. V is TRBV28 and J is TRBJ1-2; tentative D call: TRBD1 (5 bases). Per germline, CDR1 MDHEN and CDR2 SYDVKM. The CDR3 is 12 amino acids. Trimming removed 5 bases from V and 5 bases from J, with 9 bases in between. The CDR3 reads CASSPDKYGYTF. DNA for the CDR3: TGTGCCAGCAGTCCGGACAAGTATGGCTACACCTTC.

This clonotype was counted many times. The chain recombines TRBV3-1 with TRBJ2-7, with D unclear. Germline V CDR1 and CDR2: LGHDT, YNNKEL (reference sequence). The CDR3 length is 13 residues. The ends were cut back, 1 base at V and 6 bases at J, with 10 bases in the middle. The CDR3 sequence: CASSQVRLAEQYF. DNA for the CDR3: TGTGCCAGCAGCCAAGTTCGACTCGCCGAGCAGTACTTC.

This clonotype has at least ten counts. The chain recombines TRBV18 with TRBJ1-6, with 9 bases that match TRBD1. Germline CDR1 reads KGHSH; CDR2 reads LQKENI. Trimming removed 3 bases from V and 7 bases from J; junction bases left unmatched: 7. The CDR3 consists of 16 residues. Here the CDR3 DNA reads TGTGCCAGCTCACCCTCCGGGACAGGGACGAATTCACCCCTCCACTTT. Its translation: CASSPSGTGTNSPLHF.

The chain has TRBV7-2 and TRBJ2-2, with D possibly being TRBD2 (5 bases). Germline V lookup: CDR1 SGHTA, CDR2 FQGNSA. The V and J ends lost 3 bases and 2 bases respectively, with 19 bases between them. The CDR3 has 18 amino acids. CDR3 residues: CASSLYFPGSGNTGELFF. CDR3 DNA: TGTGCCAGCAGCTTGTACTTCCCGGGATCCGGAAACACCGGGGAGCTGTTTTTT.

The chain employs TRBV6-6 and TRBJ2-5; D gene ambiguous. Germline values: CDR1 MNHNY, CDR2 SVGAGI (reference sequence). V shed 2 bases and J shed 1 base, with 8 bases lying between them. The CDR3 is made up of 14 amino acids. The CDR3 region has the DNA TGTGCCAGCAGTTACAGGGCCCTCCAAGAGACCCAGTACTTC. Protein product: CASSYRALQETQYF.

The J gene is TRBJ1-2, the V gene TRBV5-4, with 7 bases that match TRBD1. The CDR3 spans 15 residues. The junction had 4 bases not matched to a gene; V was cut back by 1 base and J by 1 base. CDR1 SGHNT and CDR2 YYREEE come from the germline V gene (reference sequence). This chain's CDR3 is CASSLPGQLNYGYTF. The DNA for the CDR3 is TGTGCCAGCAGCTTGCCGGGACAGCTTAACTATGGCTACACCTTC.

The table lists this clonotype with a few counts. The V gene is TRBV25-1, the J gene TRBJ2-1, with D possibly matching TRBD2 (5 bases). CDR1 is MGHDK, CDR2 SYGVNS, per germline. V was cut by 7 bases and J by 4 bases, with 20 bases left in between. This CDR3 is 16 amino acids long. The chain's CDR3 is CASTQALRGWYNEQFF. CDR3 nucleotides: TGTGCCAGCACCCAGGCCCTAAGAGGGTGGTACAATGAGCAGTTCTTC.

This clonotype occurred a few times. The CDR3 sequence: CASSRAGTNTGELFF. The CDR3 DNA is TGTGCCAGCAGCCGAGCGGGGACCAACACCGGGGAGCTGTTTTTT. The V and J genes are TRBV6-6 and TRBJ2-2; 7 bases align to TRBD2. The CDR3 is made up of 15 amino acids. V was pared by 6 bases and J by 2 bases, with 6 bases of the junction left unmatched. Germline V gene lookup returns CDR1 MNHNY and CDR2 SVGAGI (reference sequence).

At least ten counts were recorded for this clonotype. This chain links TRBV5-1 with TRBJ2-5, with TRBD2 matching over 7 bases. CDR3 size: 14 residues. J gave up 3 bases and V 4 bases, and 6 bases lay outside the gene matches. Germline CDR1 and CDR2: SGHRS and YFSETQ. The CDR3 region has the DNA TGCGCCAGCAGCCTCGCTAGCGGAGAAGAGACCCAGTACTTC. This encodes CASSLASGEETQYF.